These T cell receptor beta chains were read from a single sample in a study of glioma-infiltrating T cells after dendritic cell vaccination. Produced via immunoSEQ multiplex PCR; TCRdb's table is partial and in-frame only. The sample consists of about 92,000 clones, 80% to 90% of them appearing once. The material was blood, obtained before dendritic cell vaccination. The receptors here all came from a human donor with glioblastoma. The CDR3 runs from the conserved cysteine through the conserved F or W.

CDR3aa	j_gene	v_gene
CSVGGTGRTDTQYF	TRBJ2-3	TRBV29-1
CASRREGTPTDTQYF	TRBJ2-3	TRBV2
CASRFTGGANSPLHF	TRBJ1-6	TRBV6-1
CASSLGQPEQFF	TRBJ2-1	TRBV5-1
CASSPPGEANYGYTF	TRBJ1-2	TRBV18
CASSQVAGGVGEQYF	TRBJ2-7	TRBV4-1
CASSLGLAGSPYEQYF	TRBJ2-7	TRBV28
CASRQGNTNTEAFF	TRBJ1-1	TRBV6-5
CASSPQKGPTETQYF	TRBJ2-5	TRBV18
CASRAGQVKNIQYF	TRBJ2-4	TRBV6-5
CASSPPGHVTDTQYF	TRBJ2-3	TRBV6-6
CASSLGPKGGQPFQETQYF	TRBJ2-5	TRBV7-7
CASSLAYGGRGSENIQYF	TRBJ2-4	TRBV5-1
CASSLNRETDTQYF	TRBJ2-3	TRBV5-1
CASSQLTSSTDTQYF	TRBJ2-3	TRBV16
CASSSVGRNEETQYF	TRBJ2-5	TRBV5-1
CAITENTEAFF	TRBJ1-1	TRBV28
CASNAGGLASGELFF	TRBJ2-2	TRBV9
CASSDPLGTGGMYEQYF	TRBJ2-7	TRBV2
CASSFGTSLGTGELFF	TRBJ2-2	TRBV7-6
CASSLLRYGYTF	TRBJ1-2	TRBV7-9
CASSMTGVDYGYTF	TRBJ1-2	TRBV28
CASRTSNTGELFF	TRBJ2-2	TRBV5-1
CASSGHGTEFMNTEAFF	TRBJ1-1	TRBV9
CASSGTGGNTGELFF	TRBJ2-2	TRBV2
CASSQTGNTEAFF	TRBJ1-1	TRBV4-3
CATRLTGGLQETQYF	TRBJ2-5	TRBV15
CASSLTGAQTEAFF	TRBJ1-1	TRBV7-3
CASSLLGTTAEAFF	TRBJ1-1	TRBV5-1
CASSEAFDREYGYTF	TRBJ1-2	TRBV25-1
CASGSQLLVAQYF	TRBJ2-3	TRBV11-2
CASSRDRVLAGTNYGYTF	TRBJ1-2	TRBV28
CASSDAPTSSGRGNEQFF	TRBJ2-1	TRBV5-5
CASSDPGTYNQPQHF	TRBJ1-5	TRBV2
CASSLGLAGKQYF	TRBJ2-7	TRBV11-3
CASKTRPRDTTYEQYF	-	TRBV5-1
CASSLVGTETYEQYF	TRBJ2-7	TRBV7-2
CASSSNSGENTGELFF	TRBJ2-2	TRBV13
CASSSGTGVGEKLFF	TRBJ1-4	TRBV5-6
CSVGSGEDNSPLHF	TRBJ1-6	TRBV29-1
CASSVAVTGAPSFTEAFF	TRBJ1-1	TRBV9
CASSDTRQTYEQYF	TRBJ2-7	TRBV7-9
CASSLAAGQNGDTQYF	TRBJ2-3	TRBV5-1
CASSLVAGLNYGYTF	TRBJ1-2	TRBV7-9
CASSGDRDTDTQYF	TRBJ2-3	TRBV6-5
CASSERTGSETQYF	TRBJ2-5	TRBV2
CASSLGSAGGPGSRTDTQYF	TRBJ2-3	TRBV5-1
CASVRTGLSEQYF	TRBJ2-7	TRBV2
CASSVGVAGAQETQYF	TRBJ2-5	TRBV9
CAWDRGLGNEQFF	TRBJ2-1	TRBV30
CATSRGGEGQPQHF	TRBJ1-5	TRBV15
CASVSSGRSYNEQFF	TRBJ2-1	TRBV28
CASSLVGSTEAFF	TRBJ1-1	TRBV5-4
CASSFRQGTRAFF	TRBJ1-1	TRBV9
CASSSSRQGFFF	TRBJ1-1	TRBV9